Listed here are 12 T cell receptor beta chains from one sample, sequenced in a study of regulatory T cells in long-lasting Graves disease. As for time point: newly diagnosed GD, antithyroid drugs for less than 3 months. The TCR library was prepared using RNA isolated from PBMCs. For TCR beta, libraries came from iRepertoire HTBI primers and Arm-PCR of CDR3 regions. TCRdb processed the multiplex PCR reads anew with MiXCR; each CDR3 protein has one entry. The table lists about 450,000 distinct CDR3 sequences, over 15% of them singletons. These same records also appear under a second study, on T cells in Graves' hyperthyroidism and ophthalmopathy.

This material consisted of peripheral blood mononuclear cells (PBMCs), taken at new diagnosis, from a patient treated with antithyroid drugs. All receptors derive from a woman aged 25 to 39 with Graves disease.

The genes are TRBV4-3 and TRBJ2-6; possibly TRBD1 for D (6 bases). V was clipped by 1 base and J by 0 bases, with 13 bases between them. Germline loops: CDR1 LGHNA, CDR2 YSLEER. This CDR3 comprises 18 residues. CDR3 amino acids: CASSQVRTVSSGANVLTF. The CDR3 nucleotides read TGCGCCAGCAGCCAAGTAAGGACAGTGTCCTCTGGGGCCAACGTCCTGACTTTC.

A remark on this clonotype: This may stem from a read error, because a much larger clone lies one nucleotide away. This chain joins TRBV3-1 and TRBJ1-2; 7 bases are shared with TRBD1. The CDR3 has 13 residues. From germline, CDR1 is LGHDT and CDR2 YNNKEL (reference sequence). The CDR3 region has the DNA TGTGCCAGCGGCCAGAAGACAGGGCCGGGCTACACCTTC. This gives the protein CASGQKTGPGYTF. Supplemented by reference TRBV3-1 and TRBJ1-2, the full variable domain reads DTAVSQTPKYLVTQMGNDKSIKCEQNLGHDTMYWYKQDSKKFLKIMFSYNNKELIINETVPNRFSPKSPDKAHLNLHINSLELGDSAVYFCASGQKTGPGYTFGSGTRLTVV.

This clonotype occurred a few times. V usage is TRBV28 and J usage is TRBJ2-5, with D possibly being TRBD1 (5 bases). The CDR3 runs to 14 residues. V was shortened by 5 bases and J by 1 base, with 11 bases between the two germline ends. Germline lookup yields CDR1 MDHEN and CDR2 SYDVKM. This CDR3 reads CASSLDRTQETQYF. The CDR3 nucleotides read TGTGCCAGCAGTCTCGACAGAACCCAAGAGACCCAGTACTTC.

This clonotype was seen ten or more times. This sequence joins TRBV20-1 and TRBJ2-5; 7 positions match TRBD2. This CDR3 has 16 amino acids. V lost 0 bases, J lost 4 bases, and 11 bases stayed unmatched. Germline CDR1 reads DFQATT; CDR2 reads SNEGSKA (reference sequence). In DNA, the CDR3 is TGCAGTGCTAGAGATCGGACGTGGGAGGGCCCAGAGACCCAGTACTTC. This gives the protein CSARDRTWEGPETQYF.

This clonotype was recorded many times. The rearrangement joins TRBV5-1 to TRBJ1-1; 10 bases line up with TRBD1. The V gene end was trimmed by 0 bases and the J gene end by 7 bases; junction bases not matched to a gene: 6. Germline CDR1 SGHRS, CDR2 YFSETQ. This CDR3 is 15 amino acids long. The CDR3 DNA reads TGCGCCAGCAGCTTGGCCAGGACAGGGGGGTTTGAAGCTTTCTTT. Protein: CASSLARTGGFEAFF.

The V and J genes are TRBV7-9 and TRBJ2-1; 13 nucleotides line up with TRBD2. The CDR3 consists of 16 residues. V shed 0 bases and J 6 bases; nucleotides not matched to a gene: 2. In germline, CDR1 is SEHNR, CDR2 FQNEAQ (reference sequence). The CDR3 DNA follows: TGTGCCAGCAGCTTAGCGGGACTAGCGGGAAGCAATGAGCAGTTCTTC. Its protein product is CASSLAGLAGSNEQFF.

This clonotype showed up many times. One end of the junction fails to match germline, which may point to a read error. The rearrangement uses TRBV5-1 and TRBJ2-1, with D possibly being TRBD1 (5 bases). Germline V gives CDR1 SGHRS, CDR2 YFSETQ. The CDR3 runs 13 residues. CDR3 in amino acids: CASSRGTYNEQSF. The CDR3 nucleotides read TGCGCCAGCAGCAGGGGTACCTACAATGAGCAGTCCTTC.

This clonotype has ten or more counts. V gene TRBV7-2 combines with J gene TRBJ2-3; TRBD2 matches at 7 bases. CDR1 and CDR2 (germline): SGHTA, FQGNSA. J lost 10 bases, V lost 7 bases, and 5 bases had no gene match. The CDR3 has 11 amino acids. The CDR3 protein is CASTLGGSQYF. The DNA for the CDR3 is TGTGCCAGCACCCTCGGGGGGTCGCAGTATTTT.

Regarding this clonotype: Because it lacks the conserved phenylalanine or tryptophan at the end, this CDR3 is likely a read error. The chain joins TRBV5-1 to TRBJ1-1; D unresolved. The CDR3 sequence is 13 residues long. Looked up from germline, CDR1 is SGHRS and CDR2 is YFSETQ. Trimming left V 2 bases short and J 4 bases short, with 9 bases between. The DNA for the CDR3 is TGCGCCAGCAGCTTTGGGGAGATCACTGAAGCTTTCCTT. This translates into CASSFGEITEAFL.

Only a few counts were recorded for this clonotype. DNA of the CDR3: TGTGCCAGCAGCTCCCTCTTCGACAGGTCCTCCTACGAGCAGTACTTC. Translation: CASSSLFDRSSYEQYF. The chain has TRBV5-5 and TRBJ2-7, with a weak D call TRBD1 (6 bases). The germline V gene encodes CDR1 SGHKS and CDR2 YYEKEE (reference sequence). The CDR3 runs 16 residues. Trimming took 3 bases from V and 0 from J, leaving 16 bases between them.

As to this clonotype: A much larger clone differs by one base, so this may be a read error. This sequence joins TRBV11-2 and TRBJ2-1, with D unresolved. V lost 4 bases to trimming and J lost 2 bases, with 12 bases between them. The length of the CDR3 is 15 residues. Looked up from germline, CDR1 is SGHAT and CDR2 is FQNNGV. CDR3 in DNA: TGTGCCAGCAGCTCCAGCGCAATTACCTACAATGAGCAGTTCTTC. Translated, it gives CASSSSAITYNEQFF.

Turning to this clonotype: One base away lies a much larger clone, so this may be a sequencing read error. The chain combines TRBV7-9 with TRBJ2-7; TRBD2 might be the D (5 bases). Trimming stripped 4 bases from V and 3 bases from J, with 16 bases between. The CDR3 extends over 15 amino acids. Germline CDR1 and CDR2: SEHNR and FQNEAQ (reference sequence). In nucleotides, the CDR3 is TGTGCCAGCAGCTGGCTGATACGGGATAGCTACGAGCAGTACTTC. It is translated as CASSWLIRDSYEQYF.